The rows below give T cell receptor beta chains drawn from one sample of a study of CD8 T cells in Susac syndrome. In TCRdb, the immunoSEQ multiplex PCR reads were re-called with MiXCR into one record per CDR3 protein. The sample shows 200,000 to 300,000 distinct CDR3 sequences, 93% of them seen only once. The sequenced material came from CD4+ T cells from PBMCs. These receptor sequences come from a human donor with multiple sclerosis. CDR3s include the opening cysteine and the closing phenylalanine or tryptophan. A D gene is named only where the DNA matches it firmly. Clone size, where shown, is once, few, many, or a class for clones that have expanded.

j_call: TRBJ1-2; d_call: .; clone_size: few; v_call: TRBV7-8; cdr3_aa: CASSSGQNYGYTF; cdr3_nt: TGTGCCAGCAGTTCTGGACAGAACTATGGCTACACCTTC
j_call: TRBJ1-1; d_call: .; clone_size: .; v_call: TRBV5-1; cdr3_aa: CASSSSVGGGTEAFF; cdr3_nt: TGCGCCAGCAGCTCCTCTGTAGGAGGGGGCACTGAAGCTTTCTTT
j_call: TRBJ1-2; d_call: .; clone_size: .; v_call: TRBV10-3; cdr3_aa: CAIKAPNYGYTF; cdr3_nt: TGTGCCATCAAGGCCCCTAACTATGGCTACACCTTC
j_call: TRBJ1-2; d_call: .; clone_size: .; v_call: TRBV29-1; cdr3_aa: CSVETARVSGYTF; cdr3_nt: TGCAGCGTTGAAACCGCACGGGTATCTGGCTACACCTTC
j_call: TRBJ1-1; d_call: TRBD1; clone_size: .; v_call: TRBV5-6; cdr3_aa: CASSLRDRGTEAFF; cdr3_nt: TGTGCCAGCAGCTTGAGGGACAGGGGCACTGAAGCTTTCTTT
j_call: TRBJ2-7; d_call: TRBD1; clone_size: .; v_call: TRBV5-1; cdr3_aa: CASSSRTGGSVEQYF; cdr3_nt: TGCGCCAGCAGCTCCCGCACAGGGGGCTCGGTCGAGCAGTACTTC
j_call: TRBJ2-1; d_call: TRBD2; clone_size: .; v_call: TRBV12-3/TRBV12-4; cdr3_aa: CASSSGLAGSSMIGEQFF; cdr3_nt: TGTGCCAGCAGTTCGGGACTAGCGGGGAGCTCAATGATTGGTGAGCAGTTCTTC
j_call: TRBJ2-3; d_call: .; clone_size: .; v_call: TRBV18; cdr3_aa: CASSPIADTQYF; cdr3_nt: TGTGCCAGCTCACCAATAGCAGATACGCAGTATTTT
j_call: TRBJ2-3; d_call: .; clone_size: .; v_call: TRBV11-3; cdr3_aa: CASSSELGDTQYF; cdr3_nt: TGTGCCAGCAGCTCCGAACTGGGAGATACGCAGTATTTT
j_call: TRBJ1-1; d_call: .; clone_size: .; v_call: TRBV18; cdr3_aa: CASSPSGTYTEAFF; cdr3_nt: TGTGCCAGCTCACCATCGGGGACGTACACTGAAGCTTTCTTT
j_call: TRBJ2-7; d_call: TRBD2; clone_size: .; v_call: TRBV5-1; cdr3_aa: CASSLLSGGSYEQYF; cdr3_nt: TGCGCCAGCAGCTTGCTGAGCGGGGGCTCCTACGAGCAGTACTTC
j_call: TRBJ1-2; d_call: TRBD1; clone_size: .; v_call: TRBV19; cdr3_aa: CASSIRTGGFGYGYTF; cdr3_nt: TGTGCCAGTAGTATCAGGACAGGGGGCTTCGGCTATGGCTACACCTTC
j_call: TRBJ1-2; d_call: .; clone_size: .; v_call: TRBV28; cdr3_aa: CASSLQALYGYTF; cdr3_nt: TGTGCCAGCAGTTTACAGGCCCTCTATGGCTACACCTTC
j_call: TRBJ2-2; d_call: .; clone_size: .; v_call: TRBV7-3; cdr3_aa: CASSLGRLGTGELFF; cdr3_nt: TGTGCCAGCAGCTTAGGCAGGCTCGGCACCGGGGAGCTGTTTTTT
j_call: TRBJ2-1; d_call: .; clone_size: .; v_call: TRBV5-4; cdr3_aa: CASSLGLVSSEQFF; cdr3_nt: TGTGCCAGCAGCTTGGGTCTAGTCTCCAGTGAGCAGTTCTTC
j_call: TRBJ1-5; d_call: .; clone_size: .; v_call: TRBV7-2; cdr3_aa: CASSLGPYSNQPQHF; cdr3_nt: TGTGCCAGCAGCCTAGGCCCCTATAGCAATCAGCCCCAGCATTTT